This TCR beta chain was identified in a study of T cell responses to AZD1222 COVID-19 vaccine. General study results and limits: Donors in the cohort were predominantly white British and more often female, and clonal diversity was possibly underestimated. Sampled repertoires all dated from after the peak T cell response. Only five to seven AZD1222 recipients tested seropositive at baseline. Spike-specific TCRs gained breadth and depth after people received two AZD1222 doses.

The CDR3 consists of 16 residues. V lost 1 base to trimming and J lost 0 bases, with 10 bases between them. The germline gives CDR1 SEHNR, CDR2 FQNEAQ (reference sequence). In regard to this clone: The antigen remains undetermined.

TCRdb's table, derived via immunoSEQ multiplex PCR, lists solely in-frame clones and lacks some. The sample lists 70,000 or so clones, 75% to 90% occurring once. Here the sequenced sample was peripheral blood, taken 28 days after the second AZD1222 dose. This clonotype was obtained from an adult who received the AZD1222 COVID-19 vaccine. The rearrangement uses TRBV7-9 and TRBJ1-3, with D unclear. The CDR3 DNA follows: TGTGCCAGCAGCTTAGGGGCGGTCCTCTCTGGAAACACCATATATTTT. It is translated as CASSLGAVLSGNTIYF. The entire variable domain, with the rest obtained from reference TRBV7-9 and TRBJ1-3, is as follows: DTGVSQNPRHKITKRGQNVTFRCDPISEHNRLYWYRQTLGQGPEFLTYFQNEAQLEKSRLLSDRFSAERPKGSFSTLEIQRTEQGDSAMYLCASSLGAVLSGNTIYFGEGSWLTVV.